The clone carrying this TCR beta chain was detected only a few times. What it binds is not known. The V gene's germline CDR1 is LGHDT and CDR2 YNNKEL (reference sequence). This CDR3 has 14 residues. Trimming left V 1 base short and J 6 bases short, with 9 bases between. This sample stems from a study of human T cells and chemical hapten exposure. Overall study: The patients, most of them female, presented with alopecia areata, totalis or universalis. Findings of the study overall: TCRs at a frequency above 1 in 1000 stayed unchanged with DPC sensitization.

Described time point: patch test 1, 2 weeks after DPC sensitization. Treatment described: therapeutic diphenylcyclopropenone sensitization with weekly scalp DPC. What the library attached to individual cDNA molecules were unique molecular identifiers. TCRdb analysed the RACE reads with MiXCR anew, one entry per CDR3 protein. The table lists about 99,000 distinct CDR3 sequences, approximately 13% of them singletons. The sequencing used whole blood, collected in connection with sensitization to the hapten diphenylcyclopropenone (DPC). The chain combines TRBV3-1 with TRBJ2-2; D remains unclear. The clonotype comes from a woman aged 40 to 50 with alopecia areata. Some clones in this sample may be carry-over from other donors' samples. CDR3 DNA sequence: TGTGCCAGCAGCCAAGGAATTGGACCCGGGGAGCTGTTTTTT. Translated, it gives CASSQGIGPGELFF.